The source of this T cell receptor (beta chain) is a study of T cells in Graves' hyperthyroidism and ophthalmopathy. Study observations and caveats: Most thyroid clonotypes with frequency above 0.001 were detected in blood. Ophthalmopathy was told apart from stable hyperthyroidism by a 13 V-J model.

Based on clinical symptoms, serum thyroxine and TRAb, thyroid ultrasound and orbital computed tomography, diagnoses were reached. Trimming left V 6 bases short and J 5 bases short, with 17 bases between. This CDR3 is built from 14 residues. From germline, CDR1 is MNHEY and CDR2 SVGEGT. This clonotype has ten or more counts. Its target is not known. TCR beta CDR3 region amplification was performed from RNA transcripts. Researchers ran a first-round RT-PCR on the TCR CDR3 using the HTBI primer set. Each CDR3 protein gets one entry after TCRdb re-called the multiplex PCR reads with MiXCR. The sample yields some 580,000 distinct CDR3 sequences, about a sixth seen once.

Sequenced material: blood. The clonotype was recovered from a woman in her thirties or forties with Graves' ophthalmopathy. This chain joins TRBV6-2 or TRBV6-3 and TRBJ2-7; no clear D. CDR3 protein: CASSQGEGSDEQYF. CDR3 nucleotides: TGTGCCAGCAGCCAAGGTGAAGGATCCGACGAGCAGTACTTC.